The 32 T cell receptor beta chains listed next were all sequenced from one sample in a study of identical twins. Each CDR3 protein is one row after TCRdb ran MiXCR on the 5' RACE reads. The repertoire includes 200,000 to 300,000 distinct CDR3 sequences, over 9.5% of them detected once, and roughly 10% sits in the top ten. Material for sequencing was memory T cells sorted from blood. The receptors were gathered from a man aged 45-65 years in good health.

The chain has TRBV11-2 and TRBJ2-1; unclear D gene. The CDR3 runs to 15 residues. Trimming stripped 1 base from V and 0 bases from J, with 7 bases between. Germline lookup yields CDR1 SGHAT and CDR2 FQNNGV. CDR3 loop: CASSLGGLSYNEQFF. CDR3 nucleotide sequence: TGTGCCAGCAGCTTAGGGGGTCTCTCCTACAATGAGCAGTTCTTC.

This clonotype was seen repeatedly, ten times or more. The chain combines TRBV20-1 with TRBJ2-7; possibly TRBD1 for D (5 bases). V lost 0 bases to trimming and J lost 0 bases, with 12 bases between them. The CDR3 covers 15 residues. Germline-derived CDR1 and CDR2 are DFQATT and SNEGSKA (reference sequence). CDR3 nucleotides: TGCAGTGCTAGAGAACCAGGACACAGCTCCTACGAGCAGTACTTC. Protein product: CSAREPGHSSYEQYF.

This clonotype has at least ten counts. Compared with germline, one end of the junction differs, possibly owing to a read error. The CDR3 spells CASSLDAGRNAEAFF. The CDR3 DNA reads TGTGCCAGCAGTTTAGATGCGGGGAGGAACGCTGAAGCTTTCTTT. The V call is TRBV12-3 or TRBV12-4, the J call TRBJ1-1; no clear D. This CDR3 spans 15 amino acids.

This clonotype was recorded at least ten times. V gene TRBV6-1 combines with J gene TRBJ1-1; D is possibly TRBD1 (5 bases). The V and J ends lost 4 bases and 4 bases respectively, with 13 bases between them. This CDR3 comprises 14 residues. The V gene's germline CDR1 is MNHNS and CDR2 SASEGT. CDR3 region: CASSVAGDATEAFF. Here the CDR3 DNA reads TGTGCCAGCAGTGTTGCCGGGGACGCCACTGAAGCTTTCTTT.

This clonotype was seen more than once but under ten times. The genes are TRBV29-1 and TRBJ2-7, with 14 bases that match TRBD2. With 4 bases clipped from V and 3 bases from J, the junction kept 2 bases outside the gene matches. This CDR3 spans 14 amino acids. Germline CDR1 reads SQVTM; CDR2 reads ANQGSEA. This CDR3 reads CSVGGLAGGYEQYF. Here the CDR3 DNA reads TGCAGCGTTGGCGGACTAGCGGGGGGCTACGAGCAGTACTTC.

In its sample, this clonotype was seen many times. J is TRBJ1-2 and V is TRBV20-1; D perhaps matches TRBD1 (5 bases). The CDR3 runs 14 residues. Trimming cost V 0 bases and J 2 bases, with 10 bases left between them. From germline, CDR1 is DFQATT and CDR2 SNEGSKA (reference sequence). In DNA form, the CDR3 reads TGCAGTGCTAGAGACCTAGACAGAAACTATGGCTACACCTTC. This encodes CSARDLDRNYGYTF.

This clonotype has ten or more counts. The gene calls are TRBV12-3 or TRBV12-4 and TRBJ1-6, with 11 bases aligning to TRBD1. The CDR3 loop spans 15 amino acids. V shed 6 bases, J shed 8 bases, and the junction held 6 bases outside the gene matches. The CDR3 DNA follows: TGTGCCAGCAGCTCCGGGACAGGGGGTTATTCACCCCTCCACTTT. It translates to CASSSGTGGYSPLHF.

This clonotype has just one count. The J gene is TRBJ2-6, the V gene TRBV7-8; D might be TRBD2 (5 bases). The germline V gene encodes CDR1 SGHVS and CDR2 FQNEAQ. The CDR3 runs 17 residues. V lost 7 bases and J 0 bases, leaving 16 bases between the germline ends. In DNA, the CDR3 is TGTGCCAGCAACCAAGGGCGGGTCTACTCTGGGGCCAACGTCCTGACTTTC. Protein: CASNQGRVYSGANVLTF. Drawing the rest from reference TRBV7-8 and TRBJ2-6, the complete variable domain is GAGVSQSPRYKVAKRGQDVALRCDPISGHVSLFWYQQALGQGPEFLTYFQNEAQLDKSGLPSDRFFAERPEGSVSTLKIQRTQQEDSAVYLCASNQGRVYSGANVLTFGAGSRLTVL.

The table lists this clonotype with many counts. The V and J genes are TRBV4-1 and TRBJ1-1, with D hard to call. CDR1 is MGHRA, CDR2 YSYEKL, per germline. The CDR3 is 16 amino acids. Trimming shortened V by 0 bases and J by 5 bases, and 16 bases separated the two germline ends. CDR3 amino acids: CASSQDISAVGTEAFF. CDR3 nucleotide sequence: TGCGCCAGCAGCCAAGATATATCGGCAGTAGGGACTGAAGCTTTCTTT.

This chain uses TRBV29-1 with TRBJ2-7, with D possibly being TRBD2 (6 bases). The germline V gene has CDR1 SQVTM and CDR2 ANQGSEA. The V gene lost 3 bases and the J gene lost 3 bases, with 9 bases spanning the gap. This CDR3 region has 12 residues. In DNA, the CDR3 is TGCAGCGTTGAGGAGGGTGGCTACGAGCAGTACTTC. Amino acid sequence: CSVEEGGYEQYF.

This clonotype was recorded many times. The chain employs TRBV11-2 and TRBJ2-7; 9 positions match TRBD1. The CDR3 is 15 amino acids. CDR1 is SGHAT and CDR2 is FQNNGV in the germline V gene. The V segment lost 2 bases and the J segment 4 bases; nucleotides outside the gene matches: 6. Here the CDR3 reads CASSLTDRGRYEQYF. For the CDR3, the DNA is TGTGCCAGCAGCTTAACGGACAGGGGCAGATACGAGCAGTACTTC.

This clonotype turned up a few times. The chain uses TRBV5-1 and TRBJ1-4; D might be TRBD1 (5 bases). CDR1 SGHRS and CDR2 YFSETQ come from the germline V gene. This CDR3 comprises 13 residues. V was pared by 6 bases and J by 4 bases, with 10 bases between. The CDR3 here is CASNRGDNEKLFF. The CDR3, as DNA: TGCGCCAGCAACCGGGGCGATAATGAAAAACTGTTTTTT.

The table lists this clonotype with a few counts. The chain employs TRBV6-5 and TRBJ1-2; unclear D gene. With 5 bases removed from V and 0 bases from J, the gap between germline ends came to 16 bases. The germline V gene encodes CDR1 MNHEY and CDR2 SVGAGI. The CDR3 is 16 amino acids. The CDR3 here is CASSHHPRQPNYGYTF. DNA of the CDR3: TGTGCCAGCAGTCACCATCCTAGGCAGCCTAACTATGGCTACACCTTC.

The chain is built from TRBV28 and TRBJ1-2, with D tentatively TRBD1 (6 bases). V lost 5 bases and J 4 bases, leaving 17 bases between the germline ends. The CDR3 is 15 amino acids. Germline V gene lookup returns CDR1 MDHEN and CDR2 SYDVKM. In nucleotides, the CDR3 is TGTGCCAGCAGTGTTAGACAGGAGCCCCTCTATGGCTACACCTTC. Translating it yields CASSVRQEPLYGYTF.

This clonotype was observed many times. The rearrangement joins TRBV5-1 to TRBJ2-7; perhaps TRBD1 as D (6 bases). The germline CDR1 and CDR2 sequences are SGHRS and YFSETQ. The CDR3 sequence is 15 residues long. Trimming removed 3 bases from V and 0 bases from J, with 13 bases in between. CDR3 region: CASSWTGTSSYEQYF. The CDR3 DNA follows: TGCGCCAGCAGCTGGACCGGGACATCCTCCTACGAGCAGTACTTC. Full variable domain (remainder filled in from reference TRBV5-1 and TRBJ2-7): KAGVTQTPRYLIKTRGQQVTLSCSPISGHRSVSWYQQTPGQGLQFLFEYFSETQRNKGNFPGRFSGRQFSNSRSEMNVSTLELGDSALYLCASSWTGTSSYEQYFGPGTRLTVT.

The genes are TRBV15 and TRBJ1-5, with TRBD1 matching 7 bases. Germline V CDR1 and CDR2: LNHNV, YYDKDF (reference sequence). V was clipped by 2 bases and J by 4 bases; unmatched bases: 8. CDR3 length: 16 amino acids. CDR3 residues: CATSRSQGQVNQPQHF. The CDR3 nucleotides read TGTGCCACCAGCAGATCCCAAGGACAGGTTAATCAGCCCCAGCATTTT.

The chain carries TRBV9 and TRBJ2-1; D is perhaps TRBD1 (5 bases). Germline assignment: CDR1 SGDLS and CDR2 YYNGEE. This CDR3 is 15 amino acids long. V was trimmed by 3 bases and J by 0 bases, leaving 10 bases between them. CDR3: CASSATGSSYNEQFF. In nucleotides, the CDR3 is TGTGCCAGCAGCGCCACAGGTAGCTCCTACAATGAGCAGTTCTTC.

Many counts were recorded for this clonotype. CDR3 sequence: CASRYSAGPNEQFF. DNA for the CDR3: TGTGCCAGCCGCTACTCGGCGGGCCCCAATGAGCAGTTCTTC. J is TRBJ2-1 and V is TRBV12-3 or TRBV12-4; a possible D gene is TRBD2 (5 bases). The CDR3 totals 14 residues. V gave up 8 bases and J gave up 6 bases, with 17 bases separating them.

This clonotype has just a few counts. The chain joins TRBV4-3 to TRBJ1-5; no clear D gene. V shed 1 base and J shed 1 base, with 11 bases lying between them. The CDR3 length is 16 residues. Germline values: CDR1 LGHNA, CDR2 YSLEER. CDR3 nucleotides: TGCGCCAGCAGCCAAGGTTACTGGGAGAGCAATCAGCCCCAGCATTTT. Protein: CASSQGYWESNQPQHF.

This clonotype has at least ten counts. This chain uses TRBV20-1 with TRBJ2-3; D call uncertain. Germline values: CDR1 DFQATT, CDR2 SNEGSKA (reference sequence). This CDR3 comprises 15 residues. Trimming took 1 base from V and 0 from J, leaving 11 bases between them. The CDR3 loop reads CSARVGSVSTDTQYF. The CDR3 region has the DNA TGCAGTGCTAGAGTGGGGTCCGTTAGCACAGATACGCAGTATTTT.

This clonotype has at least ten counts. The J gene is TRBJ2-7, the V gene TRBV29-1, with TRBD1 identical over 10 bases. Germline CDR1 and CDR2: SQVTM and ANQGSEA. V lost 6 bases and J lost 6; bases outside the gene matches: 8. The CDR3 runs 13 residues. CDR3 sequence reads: CSVNSGTGAEQYF. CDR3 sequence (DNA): TGCAGCGTAAACTCCGGGACAGGGGCCGAGCAGTACTTC.

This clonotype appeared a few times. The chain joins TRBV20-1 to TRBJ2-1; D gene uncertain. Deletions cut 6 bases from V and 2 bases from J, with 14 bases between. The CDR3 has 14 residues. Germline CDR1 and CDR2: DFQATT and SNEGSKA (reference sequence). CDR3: CSAPTNRPYNEQFF. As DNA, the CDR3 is TGCAGTGCACCCACGAATCGACCCTACAATGAGCAGTTCTTC.

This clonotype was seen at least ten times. This chain's CDR3 is CSGDSDRVNTEAFF. As DNA, the CDR3 is TGCAGTGGAGACTCGGACAGGGTGAACACTGAAGCTTTCTTT. The V call is TRBV20-1, the J call TRBJ1-1; 8 bases fit TRBD1. After removal of 7 bases from V and 0 bases from J, the junction contained 7 bases not matched to a gene. Germline lookup yields CDR1 DFQATT and CDR2 SNEGSKA (reference sequence). The CDR3 extends over 14 amino acids.

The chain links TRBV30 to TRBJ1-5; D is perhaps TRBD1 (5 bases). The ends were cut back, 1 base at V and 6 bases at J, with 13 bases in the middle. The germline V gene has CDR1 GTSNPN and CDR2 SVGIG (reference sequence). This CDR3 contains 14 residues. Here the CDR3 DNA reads TGTGCCTGGAGTGGTGTTGCGAGGGGTCAGCCCCAGCATTTT. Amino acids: CAWSGVARGQPQHF.

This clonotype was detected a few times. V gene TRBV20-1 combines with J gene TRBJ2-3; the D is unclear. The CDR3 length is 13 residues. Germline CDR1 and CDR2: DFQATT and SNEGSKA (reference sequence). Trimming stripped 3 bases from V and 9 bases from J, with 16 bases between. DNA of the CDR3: TGCAGTGCTAGGGGTTCCGGATTCGAGACGCAGTATTTT. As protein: CSARGSGFETQYF.

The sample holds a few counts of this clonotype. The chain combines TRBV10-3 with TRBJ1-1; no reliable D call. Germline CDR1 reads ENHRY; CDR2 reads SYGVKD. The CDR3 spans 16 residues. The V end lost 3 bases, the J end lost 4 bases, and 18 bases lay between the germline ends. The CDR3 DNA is TGTGCCATCAGTGATCACTGGGAATCTTGGGGCACTGAAGCTTTCTTT. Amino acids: CAISDHWESWGTEAFF.

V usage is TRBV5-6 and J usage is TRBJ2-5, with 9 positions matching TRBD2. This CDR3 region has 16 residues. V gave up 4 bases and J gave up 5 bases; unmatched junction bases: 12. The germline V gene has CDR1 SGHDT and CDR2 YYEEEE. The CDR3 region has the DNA TGTGCCAGCAGCCCAGAAGCAGCGGGGGGAGGGGAGACCCAGTACTTC. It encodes CASSPEAAGGGETQYF. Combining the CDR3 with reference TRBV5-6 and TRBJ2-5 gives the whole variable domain DAGVTQSPTHLIKTRGQQVTLRCSPKSGHDTVSWYQQALGQGPQFIFQYYEEEERQRGNFPDRFSGHQFPNYSSELNVNALLLGDSALYLCASSPEAAGGGETQYFGPGTRLLVL.

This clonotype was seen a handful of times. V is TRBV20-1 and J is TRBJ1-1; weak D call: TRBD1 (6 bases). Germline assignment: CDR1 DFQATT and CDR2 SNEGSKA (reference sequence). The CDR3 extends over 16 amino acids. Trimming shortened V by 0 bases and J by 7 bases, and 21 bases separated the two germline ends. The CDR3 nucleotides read TGCAGTGCTAGAGATCACCGGGGGCTGGTTTCGGTTGAAGCTTTCTTT. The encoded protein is CSARDHRGLVSVEAFF.

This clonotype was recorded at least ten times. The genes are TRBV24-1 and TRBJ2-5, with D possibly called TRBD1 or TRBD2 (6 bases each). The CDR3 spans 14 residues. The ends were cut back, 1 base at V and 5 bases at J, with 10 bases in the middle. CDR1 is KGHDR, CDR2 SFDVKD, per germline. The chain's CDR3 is CATSDFGGHETQYF. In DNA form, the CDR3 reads TGTGCCACCAGTGATTTCGGGGGCCATGAGACCCAGTACTTC.

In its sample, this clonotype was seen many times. Here the CDR3 reads CASSLAGGAGQPQHF. CDR3 sequence (DNA): TGTGCCAGCAGCTTAGCAGGGGGCGCGGGTCAGCCCCAGCATTTT. The gene calls are TRBV7-8 and TRBJ1-5; TRBD1 matches at 7 bases. CDR1 is SGHVS, CDR2 FQNEAQ, per germline. The CDR3 is 15 residues long. The junction had 5 bases not matched to a gene; V was cut back by 0 bases and J by 6 bases.

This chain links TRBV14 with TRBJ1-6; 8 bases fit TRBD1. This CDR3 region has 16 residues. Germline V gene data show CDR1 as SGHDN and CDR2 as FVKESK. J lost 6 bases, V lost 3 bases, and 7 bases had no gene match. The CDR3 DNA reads TGTGCCAGCAGCCAGACCAGGGGGCTCGGTAATTCACCCCTCCACTTT. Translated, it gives CASSQTRGLGNSPLHF.

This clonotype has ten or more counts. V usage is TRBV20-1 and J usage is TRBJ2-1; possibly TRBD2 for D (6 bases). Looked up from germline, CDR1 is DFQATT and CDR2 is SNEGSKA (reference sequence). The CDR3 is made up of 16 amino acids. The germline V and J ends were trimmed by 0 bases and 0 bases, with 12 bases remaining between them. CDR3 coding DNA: TGCAGTGCTAGAGATCCTTTAGCGGCCTCCTACAATGAGCAGTTCTTC. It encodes CSARDPLAASYNEQFF.